The TCR beta chain under discussion was sequenced for a study of beta chain features in type 1 diabetes. General study findings and limits: Patients with type 1 diabetes showed fewer VDJ junction insertions and more deletions.

The CDR3 consists of 13 residues. Germline lookup yields CDR1 PRHDT and CDR2 FYEKMQ (reference sequence). V was pared by 5 bases and J by 8 bases, with 15 bases between. Notes on this clone: Its cognate antigen is unknown.

Expressed TCRB transcripts got sequenced, as all isolated RNA was reverse transcribed. Method: immunoSEQ multiplex PCR; TCRdb's copy keeps in-frame clones and lacks some. The table shows 400,000 to 550,000 clones, with 10% to 12% occurring only once. The specimen sequenced was naive CD4+ T cells from blood. V is TRBV13 and J is TRBJ1-2; no firm D call. The sequence was obtained from a woman aged 18-29 years in good health. The CDR3 spells CASSHHGIRGYTF. As DNA, the CDR3 is TGTGCCAGCAGCCATCACGGGATCAGGGGCTACACCTTC.